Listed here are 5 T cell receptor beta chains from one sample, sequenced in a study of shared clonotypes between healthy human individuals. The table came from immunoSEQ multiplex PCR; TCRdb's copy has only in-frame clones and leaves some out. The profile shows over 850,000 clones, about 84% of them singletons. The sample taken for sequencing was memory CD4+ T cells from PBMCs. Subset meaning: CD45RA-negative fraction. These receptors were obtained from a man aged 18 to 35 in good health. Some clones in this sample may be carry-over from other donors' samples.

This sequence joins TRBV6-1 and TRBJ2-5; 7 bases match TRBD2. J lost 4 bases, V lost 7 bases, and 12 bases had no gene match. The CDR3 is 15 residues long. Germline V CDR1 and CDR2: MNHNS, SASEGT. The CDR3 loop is CASTFFAGVPETQYF. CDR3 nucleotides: TGTGCCAGCACATTTTTCGCGGGGGTCCCAGAGACCCAGTACTTC.

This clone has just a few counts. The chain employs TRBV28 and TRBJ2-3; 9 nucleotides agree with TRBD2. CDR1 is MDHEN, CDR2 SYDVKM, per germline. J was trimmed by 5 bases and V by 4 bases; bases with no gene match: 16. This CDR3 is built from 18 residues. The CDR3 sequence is CASSSPGRGRAWGDTQYF. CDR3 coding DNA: TGTGCCAGCAGTTCCCCCGGTCGCGGGAGGGCCTGGGGAGATACGCAGTATTTT.

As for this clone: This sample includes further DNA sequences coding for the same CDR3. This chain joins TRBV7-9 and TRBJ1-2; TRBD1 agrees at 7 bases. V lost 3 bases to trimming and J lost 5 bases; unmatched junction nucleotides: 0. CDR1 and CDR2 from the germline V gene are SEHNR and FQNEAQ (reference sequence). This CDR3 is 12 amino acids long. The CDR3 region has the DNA TGTGCCAGCAGCTTGACAGGGTATGGCTACACCTTC. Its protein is CASSLTGYGYTF.

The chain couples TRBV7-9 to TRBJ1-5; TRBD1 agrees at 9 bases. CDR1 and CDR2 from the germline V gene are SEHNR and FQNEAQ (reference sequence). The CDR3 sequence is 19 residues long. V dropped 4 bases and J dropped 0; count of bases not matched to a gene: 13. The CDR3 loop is CASSWRVDRGGYSNQPQHF. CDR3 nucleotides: TGTGCCAGCAGCTGGAGGGTGGACAGGGGAGGGTATAGCAATCAGCCCCAGCATTTT.

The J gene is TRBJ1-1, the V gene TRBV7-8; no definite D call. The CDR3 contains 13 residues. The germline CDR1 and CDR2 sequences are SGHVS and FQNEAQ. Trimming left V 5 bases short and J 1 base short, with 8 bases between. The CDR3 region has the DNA TGTGCCAGCAGCCCCCGGACGAACACTGAAGCTTTCTTT. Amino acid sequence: CASSPRTNTEAFF.